A single T cell receptor beta chain is shown here with its context. The antigen remains undetermined. Presence of unique molecular identifiers characterized the TCR beta cDNA libraries. Yield was around 500,000 cDNA molecules from around 1 to 9.1 million T cells. One entry per CDR3 protein, called by TCRdb with MiXCR from the PCR reads. Of approximately 690,000 distinct CDR3 sequences listed, around 60% are singletons. The CDR3 has 12 amino acids. Germline V gives CDR1 MNHNY, CDR2 SVGAGI (reference sequence). Trimming shortened V by 6 bases and J by 4 bases, and 9 bases separated the two germline ends. This sample stems from a study of post-analysis software for immune sequencing data. Looking at the study overall: Disease courses included relapsing-remitting, secondary progressive and progressive-relapsing multiple sclerosis.

Regarding the study as a whole: Compared with controls, patients showed significantly lower normalized Chao1 diversity. Among a few TRBV segments more frequent in patients than controls were TRBV5-6, TRBV5-1 and TRBV20-1.

The sequence was collected from a girl aged 2 to 10 with multiple sclerosis. This chain links TRBV6-6 with TRBJ1-2; D gene unclear. Sequencing was done on a sample of blood. The CDR3: CASSDGGYGYTF. The CDR3 DNA reads as TGTGCCAGCAGCGACGGTGGCTATGGCTACACCTTC.